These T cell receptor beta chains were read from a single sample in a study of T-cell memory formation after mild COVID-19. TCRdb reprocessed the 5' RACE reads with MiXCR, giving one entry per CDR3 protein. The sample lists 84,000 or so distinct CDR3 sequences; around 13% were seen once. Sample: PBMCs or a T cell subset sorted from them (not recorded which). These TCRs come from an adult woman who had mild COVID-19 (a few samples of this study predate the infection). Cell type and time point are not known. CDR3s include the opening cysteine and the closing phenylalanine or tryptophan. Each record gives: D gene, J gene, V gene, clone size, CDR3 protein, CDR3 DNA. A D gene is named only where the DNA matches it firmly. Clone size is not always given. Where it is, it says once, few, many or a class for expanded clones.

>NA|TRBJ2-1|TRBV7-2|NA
CASSSELVSGNEQFF
TGTGCCAGCAGCTCAGAACTAGTTAGTGGGAATGAGCAGTTCTTC
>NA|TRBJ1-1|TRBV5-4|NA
CAIPTGGLNTEAFF
TGTGCCATCCCCACGGGGGGCTTGAACACTGAAGCTTTCTTT
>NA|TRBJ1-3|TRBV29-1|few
CSVEALGGAGNTIYF
TGCAGCGTTGAAGCCCTCGGGGGAGCTGGAAACACCATATATTTT
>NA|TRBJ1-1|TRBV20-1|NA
CSARPGDRFGGDTEAFF
TGCAGTGCTAGGCCAGGGGATCGTTTTGGCGGCGACACTGAAGCTTTCTTT
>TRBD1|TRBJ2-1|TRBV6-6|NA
CASMDGTGGRLRRIDNEQFF
TGTGCCAGCATGGATGGGACAGGGGGAAGATTACGTAGAATTGACAATGAGCAGTTCTTC
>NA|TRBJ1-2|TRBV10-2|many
CASSDHPDYGYTF
TGCGCCAGCAGTGATCATCCCGACTATGGCTACACCTTC
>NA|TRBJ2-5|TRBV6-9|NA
CASSSPRQKETQYF
TGTGCCAGCAGCTCTCCCCGACAGAAAGAGACCCAGTACTTC
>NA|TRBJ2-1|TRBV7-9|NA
CASSGRTDDEQFF
TGTGCCAGCAGCGGGCGGACCGACGATGAGCAGTTCTTC
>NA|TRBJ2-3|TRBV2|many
CASSGTPWNTDTQYF
TGTGCCAGCAGTGGGACACCCTGGAACACAGATACGCAGTATTTT
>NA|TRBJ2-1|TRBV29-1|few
CSVGRGSYNEQFF
TGCAGCGTCGGACGCGGCTCCTACAATGAGCAGTTCTTC
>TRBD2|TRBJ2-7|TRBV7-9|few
CASSSGLAGVLYF
TGTGCCAGCAGCTCGGGACTAGCGGGAGTACTGTACTTC
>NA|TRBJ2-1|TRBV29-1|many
CSVAKTGAVSYNEQFF
TGCAGCGTTGCCAAAACTGGGGCTGTGTCCTACAATGAGCAGTTCTTC
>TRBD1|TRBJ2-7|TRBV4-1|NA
CASSHEGTGGYEQYF
TGCGCCAGCAGCCACGAAGGGACAGGGGGCTACGAGCAGTACTTC
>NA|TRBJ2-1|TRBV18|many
CASSPQGVDRFHEQFF
TGTGCCAGCTCACCACAGGGAGTAGATAGATTCCATGAGCAGTTCTTC
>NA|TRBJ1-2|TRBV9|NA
CASSGRDGYGYTF
TGTGCCAGCAGCGGCCGGGACGGCTATGGCTACACCTTC
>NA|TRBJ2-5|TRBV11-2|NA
CASSRFGHKETQYF
TGTGCCAGCAGCCGATTTGGCCACAAAGAGACCCAGTACTTC
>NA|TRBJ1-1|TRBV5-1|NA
CASTPQGNTEAFF
TGCGCCAGCACACCCCAGGGGAACACTGAAGCTTTCTTT
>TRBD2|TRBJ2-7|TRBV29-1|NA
CSVLAGVYEQYF
TGCAGCGTACTAGCGGGAGTCTACGAGCAGTACTTC
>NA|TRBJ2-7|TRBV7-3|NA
CASSLAGGHEQYF
TGTGCCAGCAGCTTAGCCGGAGGCCACGAGCAGTACTTC
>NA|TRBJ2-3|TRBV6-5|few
CASSYGPKPLPSTDTQYF
TGTGCCAGCAGTTACGGCCCCAAACCGCTCCCTAGCACAGATACGCAGTATTTT
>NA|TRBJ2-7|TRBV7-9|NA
CASSLASGGPYEQYF
TGTGCCAGCAGCTTAGCCTCAGGGGGGCCCTACGAGCAGTACTTC
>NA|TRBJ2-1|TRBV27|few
CASPPSEQGYNEQFF
TGTGCCAGCCCGCCTTCGGAACAGGGCTACAATGAGCAGTTCTTC
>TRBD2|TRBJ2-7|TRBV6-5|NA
CASSQGLAAYEQYF
TGTGCCAGCAGTCAGGGACTAGCGGCCTACGAGCAGTACTTC
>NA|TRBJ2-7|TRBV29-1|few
CSVGGGPYEQYF
TGCAGCGTGGGTGGGGGACCTTACGAGCAGTACTTC
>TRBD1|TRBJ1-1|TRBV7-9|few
CASRPQGLMNTEAFF
TGTGCCAGCCGACCACAGGGGTTGATGAACACTGAAGCTTTCTTT
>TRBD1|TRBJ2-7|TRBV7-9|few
CASSLVGQGAPYEQYF
TGTGCCAGCAGCTTAGTAGGACAGGGGGCACCCTACGAGCAGTACTTC
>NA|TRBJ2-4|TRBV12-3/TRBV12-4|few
CASSPDGTKNIQYF
TGTGCCAGCAGCCCCGACGGAACCAAAAACATTCAGTACTTC
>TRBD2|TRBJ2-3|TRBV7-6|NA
CASTPFLSGGGAWDTQYF
TGTGCCAGCACTCCCTTCCTCAGCGGCGGGGGGGCATGGGATACGCAGTATTTT
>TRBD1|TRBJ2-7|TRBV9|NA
CASSVRDRPYEQYF
TGTGCCAGCAGCGTAAGGGACAGACCCTACGAGCAGTACTTC
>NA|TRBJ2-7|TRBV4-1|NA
CASSQDWSPGSIPHYEQYF
TGCGCCAGCAGCCAAGATTGGAGCCCAGGATCAATCCCGCACTACGAGCAGTACTTC
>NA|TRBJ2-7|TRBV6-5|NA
CASSYTGVGEQYF
TGTGCCAGCAGTTACACGGGAGTAGGCGAGCAGTACTTC
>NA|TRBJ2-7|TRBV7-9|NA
CALGNYSDEQYF
TGTGCACTGGGGAACTACTCGGACGAGCAGTACTTC
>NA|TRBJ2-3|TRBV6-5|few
CASSYPRSGADTQYF
TGTGCCAGCAGTTACCCCCGGAGCGGCGCAGATACGCAGTATTTT
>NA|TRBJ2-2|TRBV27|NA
CASSFLGNTGELFF
TGTGCCAGCAGTTTCTTGGGGAACACCGGGGAGCTGTTTTTT
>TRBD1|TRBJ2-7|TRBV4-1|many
CASSQWDRYEQYF
TGCGCCAGCAGCCAATGGGACAGGTACGAGCAGTACTTC
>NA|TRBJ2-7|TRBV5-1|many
CASSPKHDEQYF
TGCGCCAGCAGCCCCAAACACGACGAGCAGTACTTC
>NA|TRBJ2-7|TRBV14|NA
CASSPVSGTPYEQYF
TGTGCCAGCAGCCCTGTGTCCGGGACCCCCTACGAGCAGTACTTC
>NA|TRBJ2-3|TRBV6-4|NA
CASSDSEGGTDTQYF
TGTGCCAGCAGTGACTCGGAAGGGGGAACAGATACGCAGTATTTT
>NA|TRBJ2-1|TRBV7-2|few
CASSLATRVYNEQFF
TGTGCCAGCAGCTTAGCAACTAGAGTATACAATGAGCAGTTCTTC
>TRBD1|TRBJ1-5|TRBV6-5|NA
CASSYSTPTGDYSNQPQHF
TGTGCCAGCAGTTACTCGACACCTACAGGGGATTATAGCAATCAGCCCCAGCATTTT
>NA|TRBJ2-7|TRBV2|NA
CASSEGQGMGYEQYF
TGTGCCAGCAGTGAAGGCCAGGGGATGGGGTACGAGCAGTACTTC
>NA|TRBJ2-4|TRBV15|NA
CATSRELTRAAGNIQYF
TGTGCCACCAGCAGAGAGCTGACGCGGGCGGCTGGAAACATTCAGTACTTC
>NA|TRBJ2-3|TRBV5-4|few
CASSLGVSPDTQYF
TGTGCCAGCAGCTTGGGAGTGAGTCCAGATACGCAGTATTTT
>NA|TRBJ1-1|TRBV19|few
CASSSPTGITEAFF
TGTGCCAGTAGTTCCCCGACAGGTATCACTGAAGCTTTCTTT